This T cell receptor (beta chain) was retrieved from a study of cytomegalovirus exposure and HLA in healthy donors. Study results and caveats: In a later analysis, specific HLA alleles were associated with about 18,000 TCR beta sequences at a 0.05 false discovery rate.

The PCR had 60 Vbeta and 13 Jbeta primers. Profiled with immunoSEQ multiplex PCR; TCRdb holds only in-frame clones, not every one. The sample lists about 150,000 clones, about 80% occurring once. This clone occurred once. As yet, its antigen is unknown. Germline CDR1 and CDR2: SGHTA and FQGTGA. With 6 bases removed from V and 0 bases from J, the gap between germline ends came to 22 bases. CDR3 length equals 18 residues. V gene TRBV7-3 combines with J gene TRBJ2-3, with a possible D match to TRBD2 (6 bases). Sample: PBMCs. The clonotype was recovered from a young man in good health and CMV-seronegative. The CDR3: CASRPGVVVWGSTDTQYF. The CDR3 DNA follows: TGTGCCAGCAGGCCGGGGGTGGTTGTATGGGGGAGCACAGATACGCAGTATTTT.